These T cell receptor beta chains were read from a single sample in a study of T and B cells in COVID-19 patients. TCRdb called the multiplex PCR reads again in MiXCR, with one record for every CDR3 protein. This sample has about 9,400 distinct CDR3 sequences, with approximately 33% found just once. The sample comprised blood. The receptors were sampled from a human donor who had recovered from COVID-19. The CDR3 runs from the conserved cysteine through the conserved F or W. D genes are given only for firm matches. Only some rows state a clone size, as once, few, many or a class for expanded clones.

V	D	J	length	size	CDR3	DNA
TRBV5-5	.	TRBJ2-7	12	medium-sized	CASSPHPYEQYF	TGTGCCAGCAGCCCGCACCCTTACGAGCAGTACTTC
TRBV7-9	.	TRBJ1-1	11	.	CASSFITEAFF	TGTGCCAGCAGCTTTATCACTGAAGCTTTCTTT
TRBV28	.	TRBJ1-2	14	.	CASSTGNDNYGYTF	TGTGCCAGCAGTACAGGGAACGATAACTATGGCTACACCTTC
TRBV24-1	TRBD1	TRBJ1-2	14	.	CATSDSGTAYGYTF	TGTGCCACCAGTGATTCCGGGACAGCCTATGGCTACACCTTC
TRBV6-1	TRBD1	TRBJ2-5	13	medium-sized	CASSADRGKTQYF	TGTGCCAGCAGTGCGGACAGGGGAAAGACCCAGTACTTC
TRBV12-3/TRBV12-4	TRBD1	TRBJ1-2	13	.	CASRGQGRNGYTF	TGTGCCAGTCGGGGACAGGGTCGGAATGGCTACACCTTC
TRBV5-6	.	TRBJ1-2	14	.	CASSLEWNSYGYTF	TGTGCCAGCAGCTTGGAGTGGAATAGCTATGGCTACACCTTC
TRBV6-5	.	TRBJ2-3	14	few	CASRTEGNTDTQYF	TGTGCCAGCCGAACGGAAGGGAACACAGATACGCAGTATTTT
TRBV6-6	.	TRBJ2-3	12	medium-sized	CASSKETDTQYF	TGTGCCAGCAGCAAAGAAACAGATACGCAGTATTTT
TRBV5-4	.	TRBJ2-1	14	medium-sized	CASSLPTGYNEQFF	TGTGCCAGCAGCCTACCGACAGGATACAATGAGCAGTTCTTC
TRBV21-1	.	TRBJ2-2	19	.	CASSIRLAGGPYNTGELFF	TGTGCCAGCAGCATCCGACTAGCGGGGGGTCCCTATAACACCGGGGAGCTGTTTTTT
TRBV5-6	.	TRBJ1-1	12	few	CASSLVGRTAFF	TGTGCCAGCAGCTTGGTGGGGCGGACGGCTTTCTTT
TRBV6-5	TRBD1	TRBJ2-7	13	medium-sized	CASIGTGDREQYF	TGTGCCAGTATAGGGACAGGGGACCGCGAGCAGTACTTC
TRBV5-6	.	TRBJ1-1	13	medium-sized	CASSWDGNTEAFF	TGTGCCAGCAGTTGGGACGGGAACACTGAAGCTTTCTTT
TRBV29-1	TRBD2	TRBJ2-3	14	medium-sized	CSVGGTSGADTQYF	TGCAGCGTTGGGGGGACTAGCGGGGCAGATACGCAGTATTTT
TRBV20-1	TRBD1	TRBJ2-7	13	few	CSAGQGAGYEQYF	TGCAGTGCTGGTCAGGGGGCGGGCTACGAGCAGTACTTC
TRBV6-5	TRBD1	TRBJ1-3	17	.	CASSPLTGKLFGNTIYF	TGTGCCAGCAGCCCGTTGACAGGGAAGTTATTTGGAAACACCATATATTTT
TRBV18	TRBD1	TRBJ1-1	13	.	CASSPDRVTEAFF	TGTGCCAGCTCACCCGACAGGGTGACTGAAGCTTTCTTT
TRBV19	.	TRBJ1-2	18	medium-sized	CASSNRDPYSPVNYGYTF	TGTGCCAGTAGCAACCGGGACCCATACTCTCCCGTCAACTATGGCTACACCTTC
TRBV6-6	.	TRBJ2-3	12	medium-sized	CASSLYTDTQYF	TGTGCCAGCAGTTTGTACACAGATACGCAGTATTTT
TRBV7-9	TRBD1	TRBJ2-1	12	.	CASRGGTNEQFF	TGTGCCAGCAGAGGGGGCACGAATGAGCAGTTCTTC
TRBV6-5	TRBD2	TRBJ2-7	15	medium-sized	CASTYQAGASYEQYF	TGTGCCAGCACCTATCAAGCGGGGGCCTCCTACGAGCAGTACTTC
TRBV5-6	.	TRBJ1-6	14	once	CASSSGAGNSPLHF	TGCGCCAGCAGCTCGGGGGCGGGGAATTCACCCCTCCACTTT
TRBV12-3/TRBV12-4	.	TRBJ1-5	15	medium-sized	CASSTQGEFNQPQHF	TGTGCCAGCAGCACCCAGGGAGAGTTCAATCAGCCCCAGCATTTT
TRBV6-1	TRBD1	TRBJ1-4	16	.	CASSEQGGGPNEKLFF	TGTGCCAGCAGTGAACAGGGGGGGGGCCCTAATGAAAAACTGTTTTTT
TRBV11-1	.	TRBJ2-5	14	medium-sized	CASSLGGFQETQYF	TGTGCCAGCAGCTTAGGGGGGTTCCAAGAGACCCAGTACTTC
TRBV4-2	.	TRBJ1-4	17	.	CASSQGVEVRFSEKLFF	TGTGCCAGCAGCCAAGGCGTCGAGGTCCGATTCTCTGAAAAACTGTTTTTT
TRBV20-1	TRBD1	TRBJ2-2	16	.	CSARDPRTGGTGELFF	TGCAGTGCTAGAGATCCCAGAACAGGGGGCACCGGGGAGCTGTTTTTT
TRBV5-5	TRBD1	TRBJ1-2	16	.	CAATSGGGANNYGYTF	TGTGCCGCGACCTCAGGGGGTGGTGCTAACAACTATGGCTACACCTTC
TRBV7-3	TRBD1	TRBJ1-2	13	.	CASSRDRQDGYTF	TGTGCCAGCAGCCGGGACAGGCAAGATGGCTACACCTTC
TRBV5-4	.	TRBJ2-6	18	.	CASSLGGHSPSGANVLTF	TGTGCCAGCAGCTTGGGAGGGCACTCCCCCTCTGGGGCCAACGTCCTGACTTTC